This entry is about one TCR beta chain. The sample originates from a study of blood T cell repertoires in COVID-19. Only in-frame clones appear in the TCRdb table, and some are missing; sequencing was by immunoSEQ multiplex PCR. The sample shows fewer than 600,000 clones, approximately 87% of them seen only once. Per the germline V gene, CDR1 is SGHNT and CDR2 is YYREEE (reference sequence). J lost 5 bases, V lost 2 bases, and 5 bases had no gene match. The CDR3 is 14 residues long. The chain couples TRBV5-4 to TRBJ2-7; TRBD1 aligns across 9 bases. The origin of this receptor is a woman between 40 and 55 years old who had recovered from COVID-19. The sample was PBMCs or T cells enriched from blood (not recorded which). Here the CDR3 DNA reads TGTGCCAGCAGCTTAGGGGACAGGGCACACGAGCAGTACTTC. Protein: CASSLGDRAHEQYF.